The 21 T cell receptor beta chains given below trace back to one sample, sequenced in a study of shared clonotypes between healthy human individuals. Assay used: immunoSEQ multiplex PCR; TCRdb lists only in-frame clones, some missing. In the table there are 2 million to 2.5 million clones, 80% to 95% of which are singletons. Sequencing input: naive CD4+ T cells from PBMCs. The subset was: CD45RA+ positively selected. These receptors were taken from a man aged 18 to 30 in good health. Some clones in this sample may be carry-over from other donors' samples.

The J gene is TRBJ2-7, the V gene TRBV7-2; possible D gene TRBD1, 5 bases. Germline V gives CDR1 SGHTA, CDR2 FQGNSA. V lost 5 bases to trimming and J lost 2 bases, with 13 bases between them. The length of the CDR3 is 14 residues. CDR3 nucleotide sequence: TGTGCCAGCAGCCCTCCGGCAGGGCCCTACGAGCAGTACTTC. Translating gives CASSPPAGPYEQYF. The whole variable domain, remainder taken from reference TRBV7-2 and TRBJ2-7, is GAGVSQSPSNKVTEKGKDVELRCDPISGHTALYWYRQSLGQGLEFLIYFQGNSAPDKSGLPSDRFSAERTGGSVSTLTIQRTQQEDSAVYLCASSPPAGPYEQYFGPGTRLTVT.

For this clone: Within the sample, other DNA sequences also encode this same CDR3. This chain links TRBV18 with TRBJ1-1; no clear D. The CDR3 runs 14 residues. The germline V gene has CDR1 KGHSH and CDR2 LQKENI. Deletions cut 2 bases from V and 2 bases from J, with 9 bases between. The CDR3 here is CASSPGGLNTEAFF. The CDR3 bases are TGTGCCAGCTCACCAGGAGGGCTCAACACTGAAGCTTTCTTT. Full variable domain (rest looked up from reference TRBV18 and TRBJ1-1): NAGVMQNPRHLVRRRGQEARLRCSPMKGHSHVYWYRQLPEEGLKFMVYLQKENIIDESGMPKERFSAEFPKEGPSILRIQQVVRGDSAAYFCASSPGGLNTEAFFGQGTRLTVV.

The chain has TRBV19 and TRBJ1-3; no firm D call. Germline V CDR1 and CDR2: LNHDA, SQIVND (reference sequence). V was cut by 3 bases and J by 2 bases, with 8 bases left in between. CDR3 length equals 14 residues. The CDR3 DNA follows: TGTGCCAGTAGTATGACAAGAACTGGAAACACCATATATTTT. Its translation is CASSMTRTGNTIYF.

The count of this clone is one. This chain uses TRBV5-5 with TRBJ1-4; D is ambiguous. Germline V lookup: CDR1 SGHKS, CDR2 YYEKEE (reference sequence). The germline V and J ends were trimmed by 4 bases and 8 bases, with 27 bases remaining between them. CDR3 length: 18 residues. The CDR3 protein is CASSTTPISGTRYEKLFF. CDR3 DNA: TGTGCCAGCAGCACCACCCCAATCTCGGGAACACGATACGAAAAACTGTTTTTT.

The chain uses TRBV10-1 and TRBJ2-4; perhaps TRBD1 as D (5 bases). Per the germline V gene, CDR1 is WNHNN and CDR2 is SYGVQD (reference sequence). This CDR3 is 15 amino acids long. V lost 1 base and J lost 2, with 9 bases in between. CDR3 sequence (DNA): TGCGCCAGCAGTGAGTTTAGGGGAACCAAAAACATTCAGTACTTC. It codes for CASSEFRGTKNIQYF.

This chain joins TRBV5-4 and TRBJ2-1, with D uncertain. Trimming stripped 1 base from V and 1 base from J, with 9 bases between. In germline, CDR1 is SGHNT, CDR2 YYREEE (reference sequence). The CDR3 is made up of 15 amino acids. The CDR3 loop is CASSLFARSYNEQFF. The CDR3 nucleotides are TGTGCCAGCAGCTTGTTCGCTAGGTCCTACAATGAGCAGTTCTTC.

This clone is a singleton in its sample. The genes are TRBV2 and TRBJ2-2; TRBD1 matches at 9 bases. CDR1 is SNHLY and CDR2 is FYNNEI in the germline V gene. The CDR3 runs to 14 residues. V lost 6 bases to trimming and J lost 5 bases; unmatched junction nucleotides: 4. The CDR3: CASRRQGVTGELFF. CDR3 coding DNA: TGTGCCAGCAGGCGACAGGGGGTGACCGGGGAGCTGTTTTTT.

This rearrangement joins TRBV28 to TRBJ2-3; 9 positions agree with TRBD1. With V trimmed by 6 bases and J by 4 bases, 14 bases remained unmatched. The germline gives CDR1 MDHEN, CDR2 SYDVKM. The CDR3 runs 17 residues. This CDR3 reads CASRLRPGQGTADTQYF. The DNA of the CDR3 is TGTGCCAGCAGGTTACGCCCGGGACAGGGTACCGCAGATACGCAGTATTTT.

Comment on this clone: Different DNA sequences within this sample yield the same CDR3. V is TRBV14 and J is TRBJ2-7, with a possible D match to TRBD2 (5 bases). This CDR3 has 13 residues. Trimming stripped 1 base from V and 5 bases from J, with 9 bases between. Germline CDR1 reads SGHDN; CDR2 reads FVKESK. The CDR3 DNA follows: TGTGCCAGCAGCCAAGTATGGGGAGACGAGCAGTACTTC. Translating gives CASSQVWGDEQYF.

This rearrangement joins TRBV5-1 to TRBJ2-2; D might be TRBD1 or TRBD2, each matching 5 bases. The CDR3 runs 16 residues. V shed 4 bases and J shed 4 bases, with 17 bases lying between them. The germline V gene has CDR1 SGHRS and CDR2 YFSETQ. This CDR3 reads CASSPREGRGTGELFF. CDR3 DNA sequence: TGCGCCAGCAGCCCTCGCGAGGGGCGCGGCACCGGGGAGCTGTTTTTT.

The chain links TRBV14 to TRBJ2-1; D might be TRBD1 or TRBD2, each matching 5 bases. CDR1 is SGHDN, CDR2 FVKESK, per germline. This CDR3 contains 15 residues. The germline V and J ends were trimmed by 4 bases and 4 bases, with 14 bases remaining between them. The CDR3 protein is CASSLSPGPYNEQFF. CDR3 nucleotides: TGTGCCAGCAGCCTTTCGCCGGGACCGTACAATGAGCAGTTCTTC.

Only one count was recorded for this clone. This chain links TRBV2 with TRBJ1-1; 9 bases map to TRBD1. J was trimmed by 6 bases and V by 5 bases; bases with no gene match: 7. CDR3 length: 14 residues. Germline assignment: CDR1 SNHLY and CDR2 FYNNEI. The CDR3 is CASSPLRDRAEAFF. The CDR3 nucleotides are TGTGCCAGCAGTCCACTCCGGGACAGGGCTGAAGCTTTCTTT.

To note about this clone: The same CDR3 also results from other DNA sequences found in this sample. The chain has TRBV30 and TRBJ1-2; D call uncertain. V shed 0 bases and J shed 3 bases, with 5 bases lying between them. Germline-derived CDR1 and CDR2 are GTSNPN and SVGIG (reference sequence). The CDR3 consists of 12 residues. The CDR3, as DNA: TGTGCCTGGAGTGTAGGGTACTATGGCTACACCTTC. Residues: CAWSVGYYGYTF.

This chain connects TRBV5-6 to TRBJ2-1; 11 nucleotides match TRBD2. Germline CDR1 is SGHDT and CDR2 is YYEEEE. J lost 5 bases, V lost 2 bases, and 3 bases had no gene match. CDR3 length equals 15 residues. The CDR3 sequence: CASSFRLAGNNEQFF. The CDR3 DNA sequence: TGTGCCAGCAGCTTCCGACTAGCGGGGAACAATGAGCAGTTCTTC.

V gene TRBV11-3 combines with J gene TRBJ2-2, with D maybe TRBD2 (6 bases). The CDR3 covers 13 residues. The V and J ends lost 5 bases and 6 bases respectively, with 10 bases between them. The germline V gene has CDR1 SGHNT and CDR2 YENEEA. The CDR3: CASSPSGAGELFF. CDR3 DNA: TGTGCCAGCAGCCCTTCGGGGGCCGGGGAGCTGTTTTTT. Variable domain in full (rest from reference TRBV11-3 and TRBJ2-2): EAGVVQSPRYKIIEKKQPVAFWCNPISGHNTLYWYLQNLGQGPELLIRYENEEAVDDSQLPKDRFSAERLKGVDSTLKIQPAELGDSAVYLCASSPSGAGELFFGEGSRLTVL.

Notes on this clone: This sample includes further DNA sequences coding for the same CDR3. This sequence joins TRBV30 and TRBJ2-7, with 9 nucleotides matching TRBD1. The CDR3 loop spans 12 amino acids. Germline V CDR1 and CDR2: GTSNPN, SVGIG (reference sequence). The V segment lost 5 bases and the J segment 4 bases; nucleotides outside the gene matches: 3. CDR3 residues: CAWGTGSYEQYF. CDR3 sequence (DNA): TGTGCCTGGGGGACAGGGTCATACGAGCAGTACTTC.

The rearrangement joins TRBV11-2 to TRBJ1-5; no clear D. The CDR3 consists of 14 residues. Germline values: CDR1 SGHAT, CDR2 FQNNGV. Trimming removed 2 bases at V and 4 bases at J, with 9 bases between. The CDR3 DNA sequence: TGTGCCAGCAGCTTATACGCGGTGAATCAGCCCCAGCATTTT. Translated, it gives CASSLYAVNQPQHF. The full variable domain, in which reference TRBV11-2 and TRBJ1-5 provide the parts outside the CDR3, is EAGVAQSPRYKIIEKRQSVAFWCNPISGHATLYWYQQILGQGPKLLIQFQNNGVVDDSQLPKDRFSAERLKGVDSTLKIQPAKLEDSAVYLCASSLYAVNQPQHFGDGTRLSIL.

The chain has TRBV7-2 and TRBJ2-1; D perhaps matches TRBD2 (6 bases). The ends were cut back, 7 bases at V and 10 bases at J, with 11 bases in the middle. This CDR3 comprises 11 residues. Germline assignment: CDR1 SGHTA and CDR2 FQGNSA. CDR3 sequence (DNA): TGTGCCAGCACGACTAGGGTAGAGCAGTTCTTC. Its protein product is CASTTRVEQFF.

Note on this clone: Different DNA sequences within this sample yield the same CDR3. The V and J genes are TRBV7-2 and TRBJ2-5; D is uncertain. In germline, CDR1 is SGHTA, CDR2 FQGNSA. The V end lost 3 bases, the J end lost 1 base, and 0 bases lay between the germline ends. The CDR3 totals 11 residues. CDR3 region: CASSFQETQYF. CDR3 nucleotide sequence: TGTGCCAGCAGCTTCCAAGAGACCCAGTACTTC.

The rearrangement links TRBV6-1 to TRBJ2-5, with 7 bases identical to TRBD2. CDR1 is MNHNS, CDR2 SASEGT, per germline. CDR3 length: 15 amino acids. The junction had 8 bases not matched to a gene; V was cut back by 3 bases and J by 4 bases. The CDR3 region is CASSERERRGETQYF. CDR3 DNA sequence: TGTGCCAGCAGTGAGCGGGAGCGGCGAGGAGAGACCCAGTACTTC.

The V gene is TRBV28, the J gene TRBJ2-7, with D possibly matching TRBD2 (6 bases). The CDR3 has 14 amino acids. V lost 5 bases to trimming and J lost 0 bases, with 11 bases between them. Germline V lookup: CDR1 MDHEN, CDR2 SYDVKM. CDR3 sequence: CASSMRGFSYEQYF. The CDR3 DNA reads as TGTGCCAGCAGTATGCGGGGCTTCTCCTACGAGCAGTACTTC.